These 5 T cell receptor beta chains originate from one sample sequenced in a study of blood T cell repertoires in COVID-19. TCRdb's table, derived via immunoSEQ multiplex PCR, lists solely in-frame clones and lacks some. The sample holds about 120,000 clones; around 81% are singletons and the top ten take under 3%. The sequencing input was peripheral blood. The receptor set was obtained from an older man with acute or convalescent COVID-19.

In its sample, this clone was seen a few times. The J gene is TRBJ1-2, the V gene TRBV11-1, with TRBD1 matching over 7 bases. The CDR3 consists of 14 residues. J gave up 4 bases and V 5 bases, and 7 bases lay outside the gene matches. Looked up from germline, CDR1 is SGHAT and CDR2 is FQDESV (reference sequence). The CDR3 nucleotides are TGTGCCAGCAGCCGGTCGTCAGGGGGCTATGGCTACACCTTC. Amino acids: CASSRSSGGYGYTF.

This clone has only a few counts. The J gene is TRBJ1-2, the V gene TRBV12-3 or TRBV12-4; maybe TRBD1 (6 bases). The CDR3 has 12 amino acids. V lost 6 bases to trimming and J lost 12 bases, with 17 bases between them. CDR3 sequence reads: CASSHGGGSHTF. CDR3 DNA: TGTGCCAGCAGCCACGGGGGGGGCTCCCACACCTTC.

This chain connects TRBV4-2 to TRBJ1-5; D is unclear. The CDR3 has 16 residues. Germline lookup yields CDR1 LGHNA and CDR2 YNFKEQ. V lost 1 base and J 0 bases, leaving 10 bases between the germline ends. The CDR3 sequence: CASSQVAGNSNQPQHF. The CDR3 DNA follows: TGTGCCAGCAGCCAAGTGGCGGGGAATAGCAATCAGCCCCAGCATTTT.

This clone has a handful of counts. The V and J genes are TRBV5-4 and TRBJ2-2; maybe TRBD1 (6 bases). CDR1 is SGHNT, CDR2 YYREEE, per germline (reference sequence). Trimming removed 4 bases at V and 8 bases at J, with 21 bases between. CDR3 size: 16 residues. The CDR3 spells CASSPSRGWTPGELFF. CDR3 in DNA: TGTGCCAGCAGCCCCAGTAGGGGGTGGACACCGGGGGAGCTGTTTTTT. Complete variable domain (other parts from reference TRBV5-4 and TRBJ2-2): ETGVTQSPTHLIKTRGQQVTLRCSSQSGHNTVSWYQQALGQGPQFIFQYYREEENGRGNFPPRFSGLQFPNYSSELNVNALELDDSALYLCASSPSRGWTPGELFFGEGSRLTVL.

The chain uses TRBV2 and TRBJ1-6; D is uncertain. The CDR3 is made up of 14 amino acids. V lost 4 bases and J lost 7, with 11 bases in between. Germline V CDR1 and CDR2: SNHLY, FYNNEI. DNA of the CDR3: TGTGCCAGCAGTGTAACACAGACGAATTCACCCCTCCACTTT. Translation gives CASSVTQTNSPLHF.